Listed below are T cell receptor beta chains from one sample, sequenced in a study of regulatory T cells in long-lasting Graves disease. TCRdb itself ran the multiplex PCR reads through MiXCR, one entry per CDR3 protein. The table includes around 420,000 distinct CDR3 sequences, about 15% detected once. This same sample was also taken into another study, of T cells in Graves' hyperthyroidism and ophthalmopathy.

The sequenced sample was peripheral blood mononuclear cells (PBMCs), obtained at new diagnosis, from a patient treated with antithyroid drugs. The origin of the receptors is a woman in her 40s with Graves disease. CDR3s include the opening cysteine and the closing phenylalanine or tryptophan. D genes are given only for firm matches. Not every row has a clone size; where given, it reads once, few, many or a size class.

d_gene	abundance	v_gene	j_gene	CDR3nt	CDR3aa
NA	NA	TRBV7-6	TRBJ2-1	TGTGCCAGCGGGAGACGCCTTTACGAGGAGCAGTTCTTC	CASGRRLYEEQFF
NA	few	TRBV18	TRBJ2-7	TGTGCCAGCTCCCGGACCCGCAGTGACACCTACGAGCAGTACTTC	CASSRTRSDTYEQYF
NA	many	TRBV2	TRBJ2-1	TGTGCCAGCGGCTTGGCGACAGCGCAGTTCTTC	CASGLATAQFF
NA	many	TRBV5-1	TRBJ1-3	TGCGCCAGCAGCTTGTTGGGGGCGTCGGGAAACACCATATATTTT	CASSLLGASGNTIYF
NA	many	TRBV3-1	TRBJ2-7	TGTGCCAGCAGCCAAGTGAAGGGCACCGAGCAGTACTTC	CASSQVKGTEQYF
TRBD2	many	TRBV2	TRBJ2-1	TGTGCCAGCAGTCGGACCAGCTACCGGGAGGTTTACAATGAGCAGTTCTTC	CASSRTSYREVYNEQFF
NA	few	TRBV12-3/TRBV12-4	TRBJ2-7	TGTGCCAGCAGTTTAGGGAGCCTCTACGAGCGGTACTTC	CASSLGSLYERYF
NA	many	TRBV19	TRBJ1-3	TGTGCCAGTAGTATATCCGGAAACACCATATATTTT	CASSISGNTIYF
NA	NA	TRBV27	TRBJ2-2	TGTGCCAGCAGTTTAACCAGGGCGAGCACCGGGGAGCTGTTTTTT	CASSLTRASTGELFF
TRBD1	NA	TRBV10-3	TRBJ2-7	TGTGCCATCAGCCTCGGGACAGCTTCCTACGAGCAGTACTTC	CAISLGTASYEQYF
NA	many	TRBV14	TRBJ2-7	TGTGCCAGCAGCCAAGACCGCCGGGGCGAGCAGTACTTC	CASSQDRRGEQYF
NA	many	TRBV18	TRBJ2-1	TGTGCCAGCTCACCTCCAGGGGGGAGCTCCTACAATGAGCAGTTCTTC	CASSPPGGSSYNEQFF
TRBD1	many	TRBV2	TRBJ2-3	TGTGCCAGCAGTGAGTGGGGCCAGGGGGCTAGTGATACGCAGTATTTT	CASSEWGQGASDTQYF
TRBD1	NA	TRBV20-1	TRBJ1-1	TGCAGTGCTGGTGCTACTTCGACAGGGCTTAGGACTGAAGCTTTCTTT	CSAGATSTGLRTEAFF
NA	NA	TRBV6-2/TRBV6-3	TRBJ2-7	TGTGCCAGCAGCTCGCCCCTCGGGAGCTCCTACGAGCAGTACTTC	CASSSPLGSSYEQYF
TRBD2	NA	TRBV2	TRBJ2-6	TGTGCCAGCAGCCTACGGGGAGGGACCGGGGCCAACGTCCTGACTTTC	CASSLRGGTGANVLTF
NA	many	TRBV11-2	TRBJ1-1	TGTGCCAGCAGCCCAGGGGCCCTCCGGACTGAAGCTTTCTTT	CASSPGALRTEAFF
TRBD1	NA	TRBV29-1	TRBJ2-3	TGCAGCGTTGAACGGGACAGGAGCGCAGATACGCAGTATTTT	CSVERDRSADTQYF
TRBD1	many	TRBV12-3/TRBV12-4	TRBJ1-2	TGTGCCAGCAGTCAGGACAGGCCCTTTGGCTACACCTTC	CASSQDRPFGYTF
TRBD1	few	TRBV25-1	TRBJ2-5	TGTGCCACCAACAGGGGAAGGGGAGAGACCCAGTACTTC	CATNRGRGETQYF
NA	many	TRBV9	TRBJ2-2	TGTGCCAGCAGCGTAGCCAGCGGTAGCTCCACCGGGGAGCTGTTTTTT	CASSVASGSSTGELFF
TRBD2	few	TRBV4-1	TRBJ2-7	TGCGCCAGCAGCGCGGTCCCGACTAGCGGATACGAGCAGTACTTC	CASSAVPTSGYEQYF
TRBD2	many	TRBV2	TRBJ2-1	TGTGCCAGCAGTGAAGAGCGGACTAGCGGGAGGAGCTCCTACAATGAGCAGTTCTTC	CASSEERTSGRSSYNEQFF
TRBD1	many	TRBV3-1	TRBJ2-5	TGTGCCAGCAGCCCCCGGGACAGTGAAGAGACCCAGTACTTC	CASSPRDSEETQYF
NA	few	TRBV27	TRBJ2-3	TGTGCCAGCAGTACGTGGGCGGAGGAGAGCACAGATACGCAGTATTTT	CASSTWAEESTDTQYF
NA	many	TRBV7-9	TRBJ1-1	TGTGCCAGCAGCTTCGCGACTCCGAACACTGAAGCTTTCTTT	CASSFATPNTEAFF
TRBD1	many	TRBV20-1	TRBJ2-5	TGCAGTGCTAGTGGACAGGGGGGCGTAGAGACCCAGTACTTC	CSASGQGGVETQYF
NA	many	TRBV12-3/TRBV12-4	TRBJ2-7	TGTGCCAGCAGTTTACAGGCCAACTACGAGCAGTACTTC	CASSLQANYEQYF
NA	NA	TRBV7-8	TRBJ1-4	TGTGCCAGCAGCCCCACAACGATGGGAGAAAAACTGTTTTTT	CASSPTTMGEKLFF
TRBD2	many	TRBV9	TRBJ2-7	TGTGCCAGCAGCGTAGGTACGGGGACTAGTGGCTACGAGCAGTACTTC	CASSVGTGTSGYEQYF
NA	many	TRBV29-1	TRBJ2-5	TGCAGCGGTCTAGCGATGGAGACCCAGTACTTC	CSGLAMETQYF
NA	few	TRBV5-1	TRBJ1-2	TGCGCCAGCGGAGGGGGCTATGGCTACACCTTC	CASGGGYGYTF
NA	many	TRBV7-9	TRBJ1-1	TGTGCCAGCAGCCCGGGGGAGGTGATGAACACTGAAGCTTTCTTT	CASSPGEVMNTEAFF
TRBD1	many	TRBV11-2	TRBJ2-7	TGTGCCAGCAGCTTAGCCTCGGGACAGGGTTGGGGATACGAGCAGTACTTC	CASSLASGQGWGYEQYF
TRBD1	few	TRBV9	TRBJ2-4	TGTGCCAGCAGCACCGGACCGGGACAGGGGGTAAACATTCAGTACTTC	CASSTGPGQGVNIQYF
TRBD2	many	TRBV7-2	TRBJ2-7	TGTGCCAGCAGCTTAGAGGGTAGCGGGTTCTACGAGCAGTACTTC	CASSLEGSGFYEQYF